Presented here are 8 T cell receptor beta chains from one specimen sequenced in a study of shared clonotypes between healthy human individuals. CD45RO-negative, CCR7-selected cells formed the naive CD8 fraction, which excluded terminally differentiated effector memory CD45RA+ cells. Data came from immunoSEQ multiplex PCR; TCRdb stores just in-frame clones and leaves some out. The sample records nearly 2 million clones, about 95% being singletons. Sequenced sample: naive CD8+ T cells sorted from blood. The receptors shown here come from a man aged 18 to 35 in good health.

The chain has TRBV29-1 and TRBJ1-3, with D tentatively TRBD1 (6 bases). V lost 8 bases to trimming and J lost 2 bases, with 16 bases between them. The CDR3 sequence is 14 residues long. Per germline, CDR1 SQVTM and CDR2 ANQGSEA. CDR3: CSSRGGATGNTIYF. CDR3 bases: TGCAGCTCTCGAGGGGGAGCGACTGGAAACACCATATATTTT.

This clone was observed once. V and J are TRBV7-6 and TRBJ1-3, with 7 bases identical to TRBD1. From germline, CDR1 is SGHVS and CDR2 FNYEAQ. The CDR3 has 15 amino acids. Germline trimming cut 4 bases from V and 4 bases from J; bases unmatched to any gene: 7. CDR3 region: CASSSTGVRGNTIYF. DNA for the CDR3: TGTGCCAGCAGCTCAACAGGGGTTAGGGGAAACACCATATATTTT.

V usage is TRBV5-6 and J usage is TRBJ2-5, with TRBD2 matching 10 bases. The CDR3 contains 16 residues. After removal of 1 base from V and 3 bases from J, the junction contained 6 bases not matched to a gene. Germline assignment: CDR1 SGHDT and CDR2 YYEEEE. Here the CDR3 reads CASSLLLAGVKETQYF. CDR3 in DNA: TGTGCCAGCAGCTTGCTTCTAGCGGGAGTAAAAGAGACCCAGTACTTC. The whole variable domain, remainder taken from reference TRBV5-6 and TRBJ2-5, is DAGVTQSPTHLIKTRGQQVTLRCSPKSGHDTVSWYQQALGQGPQFIFQYYEEEERQRGNFPDRFSGHQFPNYSSELNVNALLLGDSALYLCASSLLLAGVKETQYFGPGTRLLVL.

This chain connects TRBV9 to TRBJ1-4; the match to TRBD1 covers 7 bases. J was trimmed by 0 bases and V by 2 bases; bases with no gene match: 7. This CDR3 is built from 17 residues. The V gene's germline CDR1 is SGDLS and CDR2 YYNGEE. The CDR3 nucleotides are TGTGCCAGCAGCGTTGAGACAGGGAAGGCAACTAATGAAAAACTGTTTTTT. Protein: CASSVETGKATNEKLFF.

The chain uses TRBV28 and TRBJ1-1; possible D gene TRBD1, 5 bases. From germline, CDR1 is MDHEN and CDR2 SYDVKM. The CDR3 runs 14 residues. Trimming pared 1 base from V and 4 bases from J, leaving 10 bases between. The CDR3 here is CASSLYDRSTEAFF. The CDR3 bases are TGTGCCAGCAGTTTATACGACAGAAGCACTGAAGCTTTCTTT. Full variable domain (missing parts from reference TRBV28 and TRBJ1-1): DVKVTQSSRYLVKRTGEKVFLECVQDMDHENMFWYRQDPGLGLRLIYFSYDVKMKEKGDIPEGYSVSREKKERFSLILESASTNQTSMYLCASSLYDRSTEAFFGQGTRLTVV.

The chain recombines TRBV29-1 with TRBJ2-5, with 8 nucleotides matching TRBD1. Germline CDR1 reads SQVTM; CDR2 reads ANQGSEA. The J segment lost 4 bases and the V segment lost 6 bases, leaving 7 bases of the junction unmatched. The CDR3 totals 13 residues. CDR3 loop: CSVATGARETQYF. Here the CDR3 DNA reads TGCAGCGTAGCGACAGGGGCTCGAGAGACCCAGTACTTC.

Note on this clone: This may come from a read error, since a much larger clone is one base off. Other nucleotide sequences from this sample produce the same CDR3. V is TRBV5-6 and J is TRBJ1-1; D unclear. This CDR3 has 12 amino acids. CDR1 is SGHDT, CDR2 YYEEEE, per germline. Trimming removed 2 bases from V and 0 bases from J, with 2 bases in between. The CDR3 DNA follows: TGTGCCAGCAGCTTTATGAACACTGAAGCTTTCTTT. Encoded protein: CASSFMNTEAFF.

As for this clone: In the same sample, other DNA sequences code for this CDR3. In nucleotides, the CDR3 is TGTGCCAGCAGCTTAGGCACAGCCTACGAGCAGTACTTC. Protein product: CASSLGTAYEQYF. The chain recombines TRBV7-9 with TRBJ2-7; D unresolved. The CDR3 runs 13 residues. Germline CDR1 is SEHNR and CDR2 is FQNEAQ (reference sequence). With 1 base removed from V and 2 bases from J, the gap between germline ends came to 6 bases.